This T cell receptor (beta chain) was identified in a study of cytomegalovirus exposure and HLA in healthy donors. Study context: An earlier analysis found roughly 100 million unique TCR beta sequences from about 190 million T cells. Study observations and caveats: Later analysis showed most CMV-associated TCR beta chains appearing HLA-restricted. The listing of fewer than 200 TCR beta chains classed them as cytomegalovirus-associated.

As to this clone: Its specificity is unknown.

Deletions cut 5 bases from V and 12 bases from J, with 14 bases between. Germline V gene lookup returns CDR1 MDHEN and CDR2 SYDVKM. The CDR3 runs to 11 residues. The PCR had 60 Vbeta and 13 Jbeta primers. The assay was immunoSEQ multiplex PCR, and TCRdb's table has in-frame clones only and misses some. The sample comprises under 200,000 clones, roughly two thirds of which are singletons, and 2.5% to 3% rests with the top ten. Sequenced input: PBMCs. The clonotype was recovered from a woman aged 25 to 45 in good health and CMV-seronegative. This rearrangement joins TRBV28 to TRBJ2-7, with D possibly matching TRBD2 (5 bases). The CDR3 sequence is CASSPGVVRYF. CDR3 nucleotide sequence: TGTGCCAGCAGTCCCGGGGTCGTTAGGTACTTC.